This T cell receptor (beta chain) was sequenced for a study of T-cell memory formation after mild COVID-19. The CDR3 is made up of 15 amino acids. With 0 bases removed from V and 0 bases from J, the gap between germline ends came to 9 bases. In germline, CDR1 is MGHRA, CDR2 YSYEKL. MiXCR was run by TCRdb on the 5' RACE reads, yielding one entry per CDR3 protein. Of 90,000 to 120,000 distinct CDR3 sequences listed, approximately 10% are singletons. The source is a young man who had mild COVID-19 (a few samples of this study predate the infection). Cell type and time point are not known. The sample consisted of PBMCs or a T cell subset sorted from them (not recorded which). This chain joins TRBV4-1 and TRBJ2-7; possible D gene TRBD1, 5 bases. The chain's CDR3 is CASSQEQVSSYEQYF. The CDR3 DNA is TGCGCCAGCAGCCAAGAACAGGTTAGCTCCTACGAGCAGTACTTC.